The T cell receptor (beta chain) described here comes from a study of early stage breast cancer tumors. V lost 2 bases to trimming and J lost 4 bases, with 11 bases between them. CDR1 and CDR2 from the germline V gene are MNHNS and SASEGT. The length of the CDR3 is 14 residues. The data were produced by immunoSEQ multiplex PCR, yet TCRdb's version contains in-frame clones alone and is incomplete. The sample has 60,000 to 80,000 clones; 70% to 85% are singletons. The sequenced material came from blood. The chain has TRBV6-1 and TRBJ1-1, with D possibly being TRBD1 (5 bases). This clonotype originated in a person between 60 and 69 years old with breast cancer. The CDR3 region is CASSEQGKGTEAFF. CDR3 nucleotide sequence: TGTGCCAGCAGTGAACAGGGTAAGGGCACTGAAGCTTTCTTT.